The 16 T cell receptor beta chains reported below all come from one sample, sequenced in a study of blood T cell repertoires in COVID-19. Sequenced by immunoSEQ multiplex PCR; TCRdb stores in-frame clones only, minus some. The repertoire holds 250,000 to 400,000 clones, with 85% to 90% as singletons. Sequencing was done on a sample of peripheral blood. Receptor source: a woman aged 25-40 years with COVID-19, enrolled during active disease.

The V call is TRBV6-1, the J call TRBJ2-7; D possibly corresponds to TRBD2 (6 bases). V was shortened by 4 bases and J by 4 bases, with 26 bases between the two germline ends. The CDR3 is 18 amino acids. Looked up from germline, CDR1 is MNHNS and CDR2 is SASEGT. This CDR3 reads CASSVGPGGTGFGYEQYF. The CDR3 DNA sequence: TGTGCCAGCAGTGTTGGCCCCGGGGGAACGGGTTTCGGGTACGAGCAGTACTTC.

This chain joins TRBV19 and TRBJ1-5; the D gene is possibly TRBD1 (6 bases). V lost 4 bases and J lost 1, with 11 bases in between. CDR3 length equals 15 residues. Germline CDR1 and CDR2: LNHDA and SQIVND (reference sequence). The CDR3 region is CASSTNRESNQPQHF. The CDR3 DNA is TGTGCCAGTAGTACCAACAGGGAAAGCAATCAGCCCCAGCATTTT.

The chain's CDR3 is CASSEWGDVYGYTF. The CDR3 nucleotides read TGTGCCAGCAGTGAATGGGGAGACGTCTATGGCTACACCTTC. V and J are TRBV6-1 and TRBJ1-2; D is uncertain. Germline loops: CDR1 MNHNS, CDR2 SASEGT. With 2 bases removed from V and 4 bases from J, the gap between germline ends came to 11 bases. The CDR3 spans 14 residues.

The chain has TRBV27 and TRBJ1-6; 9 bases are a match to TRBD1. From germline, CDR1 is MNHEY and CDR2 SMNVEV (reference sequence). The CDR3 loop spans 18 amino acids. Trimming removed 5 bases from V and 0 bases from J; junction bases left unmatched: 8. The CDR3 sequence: CASSPLGTGSSYNSPLHF. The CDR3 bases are TGTGCCAGCAGTCCGCTCGGGACAGGGAGCTCCTATAATTCACCCCTCCACTTT.

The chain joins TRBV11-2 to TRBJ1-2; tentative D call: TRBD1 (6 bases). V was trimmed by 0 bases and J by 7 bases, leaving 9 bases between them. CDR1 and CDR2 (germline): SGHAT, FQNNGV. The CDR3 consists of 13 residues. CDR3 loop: CASSLDRDTGYTF. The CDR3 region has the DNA TGTGCCAGCAGCTTAGACCGGGACACTGGCTACACCTTC.

CDR3 nucleotide sequence: TGTGCCAGCAGCTTCGGACAGGGTTTCTACGAGCAGTACTTC. Translated, it gives CASSFGQGFYEQYF. The chain carries TRBV6-6 and TRBJ2-7, with 8 bases lining up with TRBD1. The germline V gene encodes CDR1 MNHNY and CDR2 SVGAGI (reference sequence). The ends lost 6 bases at V and 3 bases at J; junction bases unmatched: 7. This CDR3 has 14 residues.

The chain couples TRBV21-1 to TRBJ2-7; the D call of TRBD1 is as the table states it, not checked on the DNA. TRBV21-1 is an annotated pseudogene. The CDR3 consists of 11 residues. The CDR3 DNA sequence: TGTGCCAGCCCCCTCAGCTACGAGCAGTACTTC. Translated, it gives CASPLSYEQYF.

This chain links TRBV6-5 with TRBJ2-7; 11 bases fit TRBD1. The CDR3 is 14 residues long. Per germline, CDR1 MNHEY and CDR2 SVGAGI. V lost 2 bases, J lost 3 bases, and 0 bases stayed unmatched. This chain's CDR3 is CASSYGTGGYEQYF. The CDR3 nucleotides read TGTGCCAGCAGTTACGGGACAGGGGGCTACGAGCAGTACTTC.

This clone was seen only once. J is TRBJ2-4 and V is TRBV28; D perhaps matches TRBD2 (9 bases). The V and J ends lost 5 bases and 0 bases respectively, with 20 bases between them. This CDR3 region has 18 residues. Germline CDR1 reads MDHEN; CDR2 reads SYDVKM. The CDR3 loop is CASSQGASGDLAKNIQYF. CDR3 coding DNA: TGTGCCAGCAGTCAGGGGGCTAGCGGGGACCTAGCCAAAAACATTCAGTACTTC.

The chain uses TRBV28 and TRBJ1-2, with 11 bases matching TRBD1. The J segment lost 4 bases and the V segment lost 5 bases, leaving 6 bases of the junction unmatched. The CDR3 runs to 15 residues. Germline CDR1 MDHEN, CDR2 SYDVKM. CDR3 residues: CASSIGQGAFYGYTF. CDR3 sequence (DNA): TGTGCCAGCAGTATCGGACAGGGGGCCTTCTATGGCTACACCTTC.

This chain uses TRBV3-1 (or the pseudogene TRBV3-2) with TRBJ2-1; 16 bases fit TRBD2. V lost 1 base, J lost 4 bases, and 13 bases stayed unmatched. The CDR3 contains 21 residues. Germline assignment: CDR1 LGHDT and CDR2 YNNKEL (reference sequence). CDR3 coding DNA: TGTGCCAGCAGCCAAGTCCTGGGACTAGCGGGAGGGCCGGTGGGGTACAATGAGCAGTTCTTC. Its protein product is CASSQVLGLAGGPVGYNEQFF.

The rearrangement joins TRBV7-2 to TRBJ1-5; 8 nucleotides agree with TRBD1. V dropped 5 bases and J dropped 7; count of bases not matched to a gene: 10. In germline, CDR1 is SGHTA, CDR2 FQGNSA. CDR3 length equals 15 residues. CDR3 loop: CASSPRQGQGQPQHF. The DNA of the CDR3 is TGTGCCAGCAGCCCTCGACAGGGGCAGGGACAGCCCCAGCATTTT.

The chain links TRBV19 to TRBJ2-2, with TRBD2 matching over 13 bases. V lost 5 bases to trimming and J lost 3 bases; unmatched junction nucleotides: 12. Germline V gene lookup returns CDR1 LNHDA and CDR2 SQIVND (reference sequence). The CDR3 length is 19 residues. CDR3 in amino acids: CASSREGGLAGAYTGELFF. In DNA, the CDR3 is TGTGCCAGTAGTCGGGAGGGTGGACTAGCGGGAGCTTACACCGGGGAGCTGTTTTTT.

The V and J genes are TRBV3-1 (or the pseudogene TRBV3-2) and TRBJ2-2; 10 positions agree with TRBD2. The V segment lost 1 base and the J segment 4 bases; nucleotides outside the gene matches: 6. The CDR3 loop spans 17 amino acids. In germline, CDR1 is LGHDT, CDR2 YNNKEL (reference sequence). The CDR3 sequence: CASSQGSGRGRTGELFF. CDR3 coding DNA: TGTGCCAGCAGCCAAGGAAGCGGGAGGGGACGCACCGGGGAGCTGTTTTTT.

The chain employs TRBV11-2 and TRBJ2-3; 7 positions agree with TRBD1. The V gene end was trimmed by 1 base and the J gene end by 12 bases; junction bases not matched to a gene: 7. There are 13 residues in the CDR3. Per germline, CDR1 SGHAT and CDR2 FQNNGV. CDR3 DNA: TGTGCCAGCAGCTTAGCCCCTCGACAGGGACAGTATTTT. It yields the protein CASSLAPRQGQYF.

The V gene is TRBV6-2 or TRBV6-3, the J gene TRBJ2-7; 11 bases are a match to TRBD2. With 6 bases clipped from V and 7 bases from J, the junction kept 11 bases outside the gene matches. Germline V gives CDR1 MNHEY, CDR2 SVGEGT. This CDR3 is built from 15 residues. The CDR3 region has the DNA TGTGCCAGCAGACCTATACTAGCGGGAGTTCATGAGCAGTACTTC. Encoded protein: CASRPILAGVHEQYF.